This entry concerns a single T cell receptor (beta chain). Its antigen remains unidentified. Base quality data are lacking; no much larger clone is found one base away. This record comes from a study of blood T cell repertoires in COVID-19 (dated by TCRdb to 2018 to 2021). Concerning the study at large: Samples from collaborators originated in the United States, Italy and Spain and spanned both the acute and convalescent phases of COVID-19. Where available, HLA class I and class II types were taken from metadata supplied by the sample provider and were not determined by assay-based typing. Samples came from the ongoing ImmuneRACE study (first 160 participants) plus 1,254 subjects from 6 global collaborators. Sample metadata almost always included a de-identified subject ID, COVID-19 status, age in years and sex. The dataset comprised deeply sampled blood TCRbeta repertoires from subjects exposed to, actively infected with, or recovered from COVID-19. The repertoires were made available in a free public database intended to serve as a resource for research on the immune response to SARS-CoV-2. The prospective study material was composed of cDNA or gDNA derived from T cells, B-cell-depleted T cells, or PBMCs. Results and caveats for the whole study, not just this receptor: Clinical and demographic metadata were provided uncurated, with the amount varying by source and participant.

The immunoSEQ Assay, a bias-controlled multiplex PCR, was used to amplify TCRbeta CDR3 regions from genomic DNA. For the original study's pipeline: Within the assay, amplification of reference gene primers was used to estimate how many nucleated cells each sample contained. To quantify the absolute abundance of each unique TCRbeta CDR3 rearrangement, sequence reads were collapsed and filtered. For each sample, productive Simpson clonality was calculated by taking the square root of Simpson's diversity index across productive rearrangements. TCRdb carries this immuneACCESS record with in-frame sequences only. Its versions omit some clonotypes, under half of them owing to an unresolved V gene in the studies checked, with the rest unexplained. V, J and clone size were drawn from that table, and D and trimming were deduced from the DNA. Within this sample are about 200,000 clones, with around 84% of them counted one time only. More than 2.5% of the sample is in the top ten clones.

The CDR3 runs 15 amino acids, cysteine and phenylalanine included. Of the read, only the CDR3 DNA is kept; its 45 bases are in frame from base 1. Compared with germline, V lacks 5 bases and J lacks 2 bases; bases without a gene match: 6. CDR1 and CDR2, per the germline V gene (reference sequence), are LNHNV and YYDKDF. Each collaborating institution followed its own protocols to collect whole blood in K2EDTA tubes. For TCRbeta analysis, collaborator samples were shipped as frozen whole blood, as isolated PBMCs, or as DNA extracted from either sample type. The rearrangement joined TRBV15 to TRBJ2-1; the central 7 bases match TRBD2. The clonotype comes from a man in his 60s with acute or convalescent COVID-19. Sequencing was carried out using peripheral blood. The CDR3 sequence is CATSARGDPYNEQFF. The sequenced DNA: TGTGCCACCAGCGCCCGGGGGGATCCCTACAATGAGCAGTTCTTC.